This T cell receptor (beta chain) was observed in a study of vaccination effects on CD4 cells after COVID-19. Looked up from germline, CDR1 is ENHRY and CDR2 is SYGVKD. The CDR3 extends over 12 amino acids. The V end lost 3 bases, the J end lost 3 bases, and 6 bases lay between the germline ends. Ahead of sequencing, the ViraFEST assay grew antigen-specific CD4+ T cells using viral peptide pools. Once cultured for approximately 10 days, the cells underwent separation to obtain CD4+ T cells. BNT162b2 vaccine or mRNA-1273 vaccine was given to participants in two doses. Cultivation was performed at two million PBMC per well with around 10 IU/ml IL-2 and 9.5 to 10 ug/ml peptides added. TCRdb's copy holds only in-frame clones and misses some; the assay was immunoSEQ multiplex PCR. The table lists approximately 83,000 clones, roughly 73% of them singletons, with more than 0.95% in the top ten. Worth noting for this clone: No antigen is known for it.

Sequenced material: CD4+ T cells from PBMCs cultured with HCoV-OC43 spike peptides, taken after COVID-19 vaccination. As to subset: HCoV-OC43 spike overlapping peptide pool stimulation. V is TRBV10-3 and J is TRBJ2-7; D unresolved. The origin of this receptor is a human donor who received a COVID-19 vaccine. The CDR3 loop reads CAISDYGYEQYV. CDR3 DNA: TGTGCCATCAGTGACTATGGCTACGAGCAGTACGTC.